The rows below give T cell receptor beta chains drawn from one sample of a study of monozygotic twins with inflammatory bowel disease. TCRdb re-called the 5' RACE reads, yielding one record per CDR3 amino acid sequence without DNA. In all, the sample yields approximately 330,000 distinct CDR3 sequences. Source material: blood. The receptors stem from a human donor with ulcerative colitis or Crohn's disease, or a healthy co-twin of an affected twin (not recorded which). Each CDR3 is given with its conserved first and last residue.

>TRBV19|TRBJ2-7
CASKGRRQGHYEQYF
>TRBV10-3|TRBJ1-1
CAISPWGLEAFF
>TRBV5-1|TRBJ1-1
CATSPGGTEAFF
>TRBV19|TRBJ2-2
CASSIREREQNTGELFF
>TRBV2|TRBJ2-7
CASSVAGLGEQYF
>TRBV5-1|TRBJ1-6
CASSSRQGGNSPLHF
>TRBV12-3/TRBV12-4|TRBJ2-7
CASRRPGTGGYEQYF
>TRBV15|TRBJ2-2
CATSTTNTGELFF
>TRBV3-1|TRBJ2-3
CASSQSDRGSTDTQYF
>TRBV9|TRBJ2-1
CASSPRGGDNEQFF
>TRBV11-2|TRBJ1-1
CASSHPTGLNTEAFF
>TRBV14|TRBJ2-3
CASSQVRDTQYF
>TRBV3-1|TRBJ2-2
CASTPRVTGELFF
>TRBV10-3|TRBJ1-1
CAIREADSDTEAFF
>TRBV3-1|TRBJ2-5
CASSQLTGQETQYF
>TRBV13|TRBJ1-1
CASSWYQGVETEAFF
>TRBV2|TRBJ1-5
CASSEGGMSNQPQHF
>TRBV2|TRBJ2-3
CASRGADTQYF
>TRBV5-4|TRBJ2-3
CASSSESTTGGGTDTQYF
>TRBV28|TRBJ2-3
CASSRQGAADTQYF